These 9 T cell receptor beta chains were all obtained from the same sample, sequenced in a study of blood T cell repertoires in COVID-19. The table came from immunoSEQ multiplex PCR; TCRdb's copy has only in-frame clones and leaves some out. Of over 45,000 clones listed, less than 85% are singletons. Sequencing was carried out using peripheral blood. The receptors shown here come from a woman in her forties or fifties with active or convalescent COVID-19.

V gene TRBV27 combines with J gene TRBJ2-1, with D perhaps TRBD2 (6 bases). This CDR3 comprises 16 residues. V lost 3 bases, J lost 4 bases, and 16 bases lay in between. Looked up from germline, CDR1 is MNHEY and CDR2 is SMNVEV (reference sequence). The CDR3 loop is CASSLRSAGSYNEQFF. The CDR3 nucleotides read TGTGCCAGCAGTTTGCGGTCGGCGGGAAGTTACAATGAGCAGTTCTTC.

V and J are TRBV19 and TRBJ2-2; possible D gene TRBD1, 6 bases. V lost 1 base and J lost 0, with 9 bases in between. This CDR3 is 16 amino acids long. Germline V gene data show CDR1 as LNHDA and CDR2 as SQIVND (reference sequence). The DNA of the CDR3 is TGTGCCAGTAGTATAGTGGGGACATCGAACACCGGGGAGCTGTTTTTT. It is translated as CASSIVGTSNTGELFF. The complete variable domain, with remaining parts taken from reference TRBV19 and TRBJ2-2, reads DGGITQSPKYLFRKEGQNVTLSCEQNLNHDAMYWYRQDPGQGLRLIYYSQIVNDFQKGDIAEGYSVSREKKESFPLTVTSAQKNPTAFYLCASSIVGTSNTGELFFGEGSRLTVL.

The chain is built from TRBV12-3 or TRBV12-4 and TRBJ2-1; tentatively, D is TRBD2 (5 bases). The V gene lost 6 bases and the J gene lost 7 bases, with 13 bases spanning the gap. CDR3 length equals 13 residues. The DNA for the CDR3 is TGTGCCAGCAGCCGGGGAGAGTGGAATGAGCAGTTCTTC. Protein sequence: CASSRGEWNEQFF.

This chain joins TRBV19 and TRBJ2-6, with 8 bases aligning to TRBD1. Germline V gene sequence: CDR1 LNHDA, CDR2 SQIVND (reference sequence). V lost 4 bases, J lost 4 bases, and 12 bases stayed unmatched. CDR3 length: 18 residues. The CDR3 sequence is CASSKGRTGFAGANVLTF. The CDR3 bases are TGTGCCAGTAGTAAGGGTAGGACAGGGTTCGCCGGGGCCAACGTCCTGACTTTC. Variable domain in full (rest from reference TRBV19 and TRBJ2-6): DGGITQSPKYLFRKEGQNVTLSCEQNLNHDAMYWYRQDPGQGLRLIYYSQIVNDFQKGDIAEGYSVSREKKESFPLTVTSAQKNPTAFYLCASSKGRTGFAGANVLTFGAGSRLTVL.

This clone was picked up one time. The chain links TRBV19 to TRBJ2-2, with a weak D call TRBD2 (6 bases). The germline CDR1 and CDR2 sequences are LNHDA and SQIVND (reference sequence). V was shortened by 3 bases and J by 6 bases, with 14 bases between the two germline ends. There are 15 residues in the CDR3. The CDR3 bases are TGTGCCAGTAGTATGAGCGGGTGGGTTGCCGGGGAGCTGTTTTTT. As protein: CASSMSGWVAGELFF.

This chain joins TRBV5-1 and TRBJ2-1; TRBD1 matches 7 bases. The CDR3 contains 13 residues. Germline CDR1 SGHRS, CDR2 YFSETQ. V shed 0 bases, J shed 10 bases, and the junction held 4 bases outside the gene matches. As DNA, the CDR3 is TGCGCCAGCAGCTTGGCCTTAGGGGGCGAGCAGTTCTTC. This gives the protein CASSLALGGEQFF.

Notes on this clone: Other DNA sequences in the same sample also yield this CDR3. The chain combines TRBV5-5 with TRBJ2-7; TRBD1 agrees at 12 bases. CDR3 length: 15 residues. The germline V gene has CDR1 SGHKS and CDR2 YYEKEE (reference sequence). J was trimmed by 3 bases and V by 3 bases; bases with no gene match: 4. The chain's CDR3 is CASSSGTGGSYEQYF. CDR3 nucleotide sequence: TGTGCCAGCAGCTCCGGGACAGGGGGCAGCTACGAGCAGTACTTC.

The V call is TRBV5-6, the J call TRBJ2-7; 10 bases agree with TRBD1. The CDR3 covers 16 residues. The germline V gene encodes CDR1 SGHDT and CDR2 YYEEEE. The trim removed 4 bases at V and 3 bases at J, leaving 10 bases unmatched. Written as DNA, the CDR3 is TGTGCCAGCAGCCGCCTAGGAGGACAGGGGGTCTACGAGCAGTACTTC. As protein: CASSRLGGQGVYEQYF.

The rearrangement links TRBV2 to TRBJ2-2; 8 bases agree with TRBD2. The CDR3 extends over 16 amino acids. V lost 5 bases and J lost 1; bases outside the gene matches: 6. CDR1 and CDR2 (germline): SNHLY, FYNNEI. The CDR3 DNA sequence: TGTGCCAGCAGTCTAGCGGGCCACCTGAACACCGGGGAGCTGTTTTTT. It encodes CASSLAGHLNTGELFF.